Shown below are 17 T cell receptor beta chains from a single sample sequenced in a study of response to subunit inactivated influenza vaccine. TCRdb re-analysed the RT-PCR reads in MiXCR, keeping a single row per CDR3 protein. The sample contains around 850,000 distinct CDR3 sequences, about 18% of which appear only once. The specimen was PBMCs from blood, collected roughly 5 days after vaccination. The receptors derive from a man over 45 who received an inactivated influenza vaccine.

V is TRBV10-3 and J is TRBJ1-6; TRBD1 matches at 8 bases. The CDR3 spans 17 residues. In germline, CDR1 is ENHRY, CDR2 SYGVKD. V dropped 5 bases and J dropped 4; count of bases not matched to a gene: 10. The CDR3 loop is CAISTPGQDLYNSPLHF. The CDR3 region has the DNA TGTGCCATCAGTACCCCGGGACAGGATCTATATAATTCACCCCTCCACTTT.

The chain is built from TRBV18 and TRBJ1-4; D is possibly TRBD1 (6 bases). This CDR3 contains 17 residues. V shed 3 bases and J shed 0 bases, with 14 bases lying between them. From germline, CDR1 is KGHSH and CDR2 LQKENI. For the CDR3, the DNA is TGTGCCAGCTCACCTAGGGGGGGCCTTGCAACTAATGAAAAACTGTTTTTT. Its protein is CASSPRGGLATNEKLFF.

The chain carries TRBV19 and TRBJ2-2, with 10 bases that match TRBD2. CDR1 and CDR2 from the germline V gene are LNHDA and SQIVND (reference sequence). The J segment lost 5 bases and the V segment lost 7 bases, leaving 4 bases of the junction unmatched. CDR3 length: 14 residues. Here the CDR3 DNA reads TGTGCCAGTATCAATAGCGGGAGGACCGGGGAGCTGTTTTTT. Protein: CASINSGRTGELFF.

There are a few counts of this clonotype. The chain has TRBV7-7 and TRBJ2-5; TRBD2 matches at 10 bases. V shed 5 bases and J 5 bases; nucleotides not matched to a gene: 11. The CDR3 runs to 16 residues. Germline V gene sequence: CDR1 SSHAT, CDR2 FNYEAQ (reference sequence). The CDR3 loop is CASSIGLAAGGETQYF. Written as DNA, the CDR3 is TGTGCCAGCAGCATAGGACTAGCGGCGGGAGGCGAGACCCAGTACTTC.

J is TRBJ2-3 and V is TRBV18, with 7 bases lining up with TRBD1. Looked up from germline, CDR1 is KGHSH and CDR2 is LQKENI. This CDR3 has 15 residues. The V segment lost 6 bases and the J segment 2 bases; nucleotides outside the gene matches: 8. In DNA form, the CDR3 reads TGTGCCAGCTCCCGCGGCGGACAGGTCACAGATACGCAGTATTTT. Translating gives CASSRGGQVTDTQYF. Variable domain in full (rest from reference TRBV18 and TRBJ2-3): NAGVMQNPRHLVRRRGQEARLRCSPMKGHSHVYWYRQLPEEGLKFMVYLQKENIIDESGMPKERFSAEFPKEGPSILRIQQVVRGDSAAYFCASSRGGQVTDTQYFGPGTRLTVL.

This clonotype showed up many times. The chain recombines TRBV20-1 with TRBJ1-4, with 8 bases lining up with TRBD1. V shed 0 bases and J 8 bases; nucleotides not matched to a gene: 8. Germline V CDR1 and CDR2: DFQATT, SNEGSKA (reference sequence). The CDR3 sequence is 15 residues long. CDR3 nucleotides: TGCAGTGCTAGAGATTCGACAGGGGTCGGGGAAAAACTGTTTTTT. Translated, it gives CSARDSTGVGEKLFF.

V and J are TRBV7-3 and TRBJ2-1; D is perhaps TRBD1 or TRBD2 (5 bases each). Germline V CDR1 and CDR2: SGHTA, FQGTGA. There are 14 residues in the CDR3. V lost 4 bases and J lost 8, with 15 bases in between. The CDR3: CASSSRGPWDEQFF. The CDR3, as DNA: TGTGCCAGCAGCTCACGGGGCCCCTGGGATGAGCAGTTCTTC. The full variable domain, rest sourced from reference TRBV7-3 and TRBJ2-1, is GAGVSQTPSNKVTEKGKYVELRCDPISGHTALYWYRQSLGQGPEFLIYFQGTGAADDSGLPNDRFFAVRPEGSVSTLKIQRTERGDSAVYLCASSSRGPWDEQFFGPGTRLTVL.

The chain links TRBV27 to TRBJ2-1; 8 bases align to TRBD2. Germline CDR1 reads MNHEY; CDR2 reads SMNVEV (reference sequence). CDR3 size: 17 residues. Trimming took 5 bases from V and 2 from J; bases not matched to a gene: 11. CDR3 coding DNA: TGTGCCAGCAGTCCCCGGGTAGCGGGGAATCCCTACAATGAGCAGTTCTTC. Protein: CASSPRVAGNPYNEQFF.

The V call is TRBV7-6, the J call TRBJ2-1; D unclear. CDR1 is SGHVS, CDR2 FNYEAQ, per germline. Trimming cost V 8 bases and J 1 base, with 18 bases left between them. This CDR3 comprises 16 residues. CDR3 region: CASSQGWKGSYNEQFF. Here the CDR3 DNA reads TGTGCCAGCTCCCAAGGCTGGAAAGGTTCCTACAATGAGCAGTTCTTC. Complete variable domain (other parts from reference TRBV7-6 and TRBJ2-1): GAGVSQSPRYKVTKRGQDVALRCDPISGHVSLYWYRQALGQGPEFLTYFNYEAQQDKSGLPNDRFSAERPEGSISTLTIQRTEQRDSAMYRCASSQGWKGSYNEQFFGPGTRLTVL.

This rearrangement joins TRBV7-9 to TRBJ1-4; no clear D. With 5 bases removed from V and 4 bases from J, the gap between germline ends came to 14 bases. Looked up from germline, CDR1 is SEHNR and CDR2 is FQNEAQ (reference sequence). The CDR3 spans 15 residues. The chain's CDR3 is CASSLGSQRNEKLFF. The CDR3 DNA reads TGTGCCAGCAGCCTAGGGTCCCAGCGTAATGAAAAACTGTTTTTT.

This clonotype has only a few counts. The chain employs TRBV7-2 and TRBJ1-2, with D uncertain. Germline V gene lookup returns CDR1 SGHTA and CDR2 FQGNSA. Trimming left V 3 bases short and J 8 bases short, with 10 bases between. The CDR3 is 12 amino acids. CDR3 sequence (DNA): TGTGCCAGCAGCTTTGAACTGAGGGGCTACACCTTC. Translated, it gives CASSFELRGYTF.

This clonotype showed up just a few times. The V call is TRBV20-1, the J call TRBJ2-7, with D unresolved. Germline V gene data show CDR1 as DFQATT and CDR2 as SNEGSKA (reference sequence). The CDR3 is made up of 14 amino acids. Trimming pared 0 bases from V and 4 bases from J, leaving 13 bases between. The CDR3 nucleotides read TGCAGTGCTAGAGATCGTCGCGTTAGGTACGAGCAGTACTTC. Translating gives CSARDRRVRYEQYF.

The table lists this clonotype with many counts. The genes are TRBV5-1 and TRBJ1-4, with TRBD1 identical over 9 bases. The J segment lost 8 bases and the V segment lost 4 bases, leaving 6 bases of the junction unmatched. Per germline, CDR1 SGHRS and CDR2 YFSETQ. CDR3 length: 14 amino acids. DNA for the CDR3: TGCGCCAGCAGCACGGGACAGGGACGGGAAAAACTGTTTTTT. The encoded protein is CASSTGQGREKLFF.

This chain joins TRBV20-1 and TRBJ2-1; 9 bases fit TRBD1. Germline V gene data show CDR1 as DFQATT and CDR2 as SNEGSKA (reference sequence). The CDR3 covers 14 residues. J gave up 6 bases and V 6 bases, and 9 bases lay outside the gene matches. CDR3 amino acids: CSAGTGSFLNEQFF. In nucleotides, the CDR3 is TGCAGTGCCGGGACAGGGTCGTTTCTCAATGAGCAGTTCTTC.

Written as DNA, the CDR3 is TGTGCCAGCAGAGTGACAGATCGAACTGAAGCTTTCTTT. Encoded protein: CASRVTDRTEAFF. The V gene is TRBV6-6, the J gene TRBJ1-1; D is perhaps TRBD1 (5 bases). The germline CDR1 and CDR2 sequences are MNHNY and SVGAGI (reference sequence). The CDR3 is 13 amino acids. Trimming shortened V by 6 bases and J by 5 bases, and 13 bases separated the two germline ends.

The chain has TRBV29-1 and TRBJ2-3, with unresolved D. Trimming took 5 bases from V and 0 from J, leaving 30 bases between them. The CDR3 length is 20 residues. Germline V CDR1 and CDR2: SQVTM, ANQGSEA. CDR3 in DNA: TGCAGCGTTTCTTCTAGGCGGAGATGGATCCACCTTACCAGCACAGATACGCAGTATTTT. It is translated as CSVSSRRRWIHLTSTDTQYF.

This clonotype occurred a few times. This rearrangement joins TRBV13 to TRBJ2-1; D possibly uses TRBD1 or TRBD2 (5 bases each). CDR3 length: 17 residues. V lost 5 bases to trimming and J lost 6 bases, with 23 bases between them. Germline-derived CDR1 and CDR2 are PRHDT and FYEKMQ (reference sequence). The CDR3 DNA is TGTGCCAGCAGCCCTACGGGGCCCAAACTTGGAGTCAATGAGCAGTTCTTC. The encoded protein is CASSPTGPKLGVNEQFF.